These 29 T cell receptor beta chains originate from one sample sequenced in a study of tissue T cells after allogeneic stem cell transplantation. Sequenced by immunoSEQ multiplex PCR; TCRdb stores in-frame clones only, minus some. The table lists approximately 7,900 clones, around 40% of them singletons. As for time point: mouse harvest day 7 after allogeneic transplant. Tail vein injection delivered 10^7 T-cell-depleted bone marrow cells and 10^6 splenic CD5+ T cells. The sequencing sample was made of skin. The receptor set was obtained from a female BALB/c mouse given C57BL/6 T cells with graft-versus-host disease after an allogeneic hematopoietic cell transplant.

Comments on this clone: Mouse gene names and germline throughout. Partial CDR3 DNA: TGTGCCAGCGGTGATAAGGGGCGGGCTCCGCTT. This translates into CASGDKGRAPL. The entire CDR3 protein is CASGDKGRAPLF. The chain joins TRBV13-2 to TRBJ1-5; D is perhaps TRBD1 (5 bases). The DNA ends 1 residue before the CDR3 does, and the rest of the CDR3 is filled in from the germline J gene. CDR3 size: 12 residues. The germline CDR1 and CDR2 sequences are NNHNN and SYGAGS (reference sequence). The ends were cut back, 1 base at V and 9 bases at J, with 8 bases in the middle.

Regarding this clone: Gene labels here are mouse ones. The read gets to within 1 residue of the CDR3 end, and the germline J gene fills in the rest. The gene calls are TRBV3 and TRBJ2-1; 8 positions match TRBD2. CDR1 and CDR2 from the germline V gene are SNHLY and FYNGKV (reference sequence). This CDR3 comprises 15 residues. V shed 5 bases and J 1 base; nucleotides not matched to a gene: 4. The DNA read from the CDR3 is TGTGCCAGCAGCCCCCGACTGGGGAACTATGCTGAGCAGTTC. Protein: CASSPRLGNYAEQF. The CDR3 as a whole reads CASSPRLGNYAEQFF.

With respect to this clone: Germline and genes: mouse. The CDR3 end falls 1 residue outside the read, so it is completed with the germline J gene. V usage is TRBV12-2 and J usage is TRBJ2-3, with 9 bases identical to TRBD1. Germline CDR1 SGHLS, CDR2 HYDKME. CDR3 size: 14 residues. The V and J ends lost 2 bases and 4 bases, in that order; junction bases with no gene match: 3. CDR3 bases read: TGTGCCAGCTCTCAGACAGGGGGGACAGAAACGCTGTAT. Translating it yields CASSQTGGTETLY. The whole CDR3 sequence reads CASSQTGGTETLYF.

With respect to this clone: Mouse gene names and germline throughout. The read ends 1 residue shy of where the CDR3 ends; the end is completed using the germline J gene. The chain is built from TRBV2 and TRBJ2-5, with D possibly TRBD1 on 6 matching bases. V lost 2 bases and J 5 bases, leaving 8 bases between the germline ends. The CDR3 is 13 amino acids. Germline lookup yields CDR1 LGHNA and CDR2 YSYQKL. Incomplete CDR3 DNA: TGTGCCAGCAGCCAACAGGGGCGAGACACCCAGTAC. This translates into CASSQQGRDTQY. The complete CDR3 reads CASSQQGRDTQYF. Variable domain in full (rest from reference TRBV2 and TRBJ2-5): DPKIIQKPKYLVAVTGSEKILICEQYLGHNAMYWYRQSAKKPLEFMFSYSYQKLMDNQTASSRFQPQSSKKNHLDLQITALKPDDSATYFCASSQQGRDTQYFGPGTRLLVL.

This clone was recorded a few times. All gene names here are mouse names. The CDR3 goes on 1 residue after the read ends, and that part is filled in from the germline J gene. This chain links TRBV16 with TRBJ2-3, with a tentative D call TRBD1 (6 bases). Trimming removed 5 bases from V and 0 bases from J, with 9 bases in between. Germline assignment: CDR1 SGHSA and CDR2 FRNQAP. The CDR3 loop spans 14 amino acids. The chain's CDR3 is CASSVQGSAETLYF. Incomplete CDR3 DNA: TGTGCAAGCAGCGTACAGGGTAGTGCAGAAACGCTGTAT.

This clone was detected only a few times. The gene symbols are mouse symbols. CDR3 sequence: CASSGGAYEQYF. The CDR3 bases that were read are TGTGCCAGCAGCGGGGGCGCCTATGAACAGTAC. The chain links TRBV13-3 to TRBJ2-7; D might be TRBD1 or TRBD2, each matching 6 bases. From the germline J gene comes the end of the CDR3, since the read stops 1 residue before it. V was pared by 5 bases and J by 2 bases, with 8 bases between. The CDR3 extends over 12 amino acids. From germline, CDR1 is NNHDY and CDR2 SYVADS.

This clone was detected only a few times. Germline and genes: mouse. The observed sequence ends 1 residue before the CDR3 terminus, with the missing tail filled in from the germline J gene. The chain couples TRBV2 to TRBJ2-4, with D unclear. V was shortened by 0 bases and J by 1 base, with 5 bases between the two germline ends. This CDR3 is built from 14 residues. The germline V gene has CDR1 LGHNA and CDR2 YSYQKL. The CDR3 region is CASSQEPGQNTLYF. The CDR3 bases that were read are TGTGCCAGCAGCCAAGAGCCAGGTCAAAACACCTTGTAC.

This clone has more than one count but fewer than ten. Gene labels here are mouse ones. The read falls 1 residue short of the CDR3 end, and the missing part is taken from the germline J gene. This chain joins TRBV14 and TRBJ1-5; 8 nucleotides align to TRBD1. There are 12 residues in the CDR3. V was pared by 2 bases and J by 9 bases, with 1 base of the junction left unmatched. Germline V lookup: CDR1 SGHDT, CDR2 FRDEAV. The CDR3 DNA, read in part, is TGTGCCAGCAGTTTTCAGGGGGCGGCTCCGCTT. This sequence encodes CASSFQGAAPL. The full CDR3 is CASSFQGAAPLF.

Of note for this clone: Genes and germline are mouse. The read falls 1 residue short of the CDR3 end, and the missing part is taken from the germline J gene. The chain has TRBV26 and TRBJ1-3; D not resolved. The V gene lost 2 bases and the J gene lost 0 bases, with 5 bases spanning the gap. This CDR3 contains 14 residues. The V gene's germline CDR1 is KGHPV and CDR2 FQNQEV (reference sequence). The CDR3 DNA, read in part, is TGTGCCAGCAGTCTGGGCAATTCTGGAAATACGCTCTAT. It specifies CASSLGNSGNTLY. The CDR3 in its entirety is CASSLGNSGNTLYF.

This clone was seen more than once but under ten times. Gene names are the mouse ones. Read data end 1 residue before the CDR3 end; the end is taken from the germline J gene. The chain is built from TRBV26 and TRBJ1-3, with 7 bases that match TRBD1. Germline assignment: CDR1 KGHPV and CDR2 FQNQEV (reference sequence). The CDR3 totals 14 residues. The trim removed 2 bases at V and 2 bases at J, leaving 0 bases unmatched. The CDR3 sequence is CASSLTGAGNTLYF. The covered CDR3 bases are TGTGCCAGCAGTCTGACAGGGGCTGGAAATACGCTCTAT.

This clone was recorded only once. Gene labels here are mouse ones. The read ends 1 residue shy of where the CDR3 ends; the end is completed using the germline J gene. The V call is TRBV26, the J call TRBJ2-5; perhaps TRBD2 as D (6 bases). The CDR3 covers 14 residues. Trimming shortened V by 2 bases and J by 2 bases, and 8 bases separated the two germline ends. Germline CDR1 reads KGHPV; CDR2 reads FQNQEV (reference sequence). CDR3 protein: CASSLGGIQDTQYF. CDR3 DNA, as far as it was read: TGTGCCAGCAGTCTGGGGGGGATCCAAGACACCCAGTAC.

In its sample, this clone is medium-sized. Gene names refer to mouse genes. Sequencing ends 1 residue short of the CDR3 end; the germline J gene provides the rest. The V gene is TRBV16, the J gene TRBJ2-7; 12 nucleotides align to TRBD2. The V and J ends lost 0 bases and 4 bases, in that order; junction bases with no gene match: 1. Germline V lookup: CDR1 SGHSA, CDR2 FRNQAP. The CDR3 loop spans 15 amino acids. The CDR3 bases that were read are TGTGCAAGCAGCTTAGAGGGGACTGGGGGGTATGAACAGTAC. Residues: CASSLEGTGGYEQY. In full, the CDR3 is CASSLEGTGGYEQYF.

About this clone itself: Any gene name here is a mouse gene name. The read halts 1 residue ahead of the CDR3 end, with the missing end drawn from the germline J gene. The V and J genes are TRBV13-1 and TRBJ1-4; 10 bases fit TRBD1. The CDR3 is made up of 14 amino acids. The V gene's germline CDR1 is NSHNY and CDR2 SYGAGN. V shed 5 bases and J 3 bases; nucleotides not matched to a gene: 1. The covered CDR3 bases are TGTGCCAGCAGAGGGACAGGGGCCAACGAAAGATTATTT. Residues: CASRGTGANERLF. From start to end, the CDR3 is CASRGTGANERLFF.

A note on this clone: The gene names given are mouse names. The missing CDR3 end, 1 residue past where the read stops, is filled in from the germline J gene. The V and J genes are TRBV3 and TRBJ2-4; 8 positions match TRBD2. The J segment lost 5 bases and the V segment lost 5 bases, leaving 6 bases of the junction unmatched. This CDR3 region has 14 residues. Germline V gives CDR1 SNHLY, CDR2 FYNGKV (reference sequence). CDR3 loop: CASSRGGGRNTLYF. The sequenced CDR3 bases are TGTGCCAGCAGCCGAGGGGGGGGCCGAAACACCTTGTAC.

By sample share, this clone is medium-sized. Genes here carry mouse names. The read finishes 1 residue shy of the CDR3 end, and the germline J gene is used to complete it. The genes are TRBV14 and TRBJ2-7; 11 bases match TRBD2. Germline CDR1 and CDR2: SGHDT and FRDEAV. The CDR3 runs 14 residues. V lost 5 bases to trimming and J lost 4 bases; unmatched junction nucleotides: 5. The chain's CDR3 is CASSTGTGGYEQYF. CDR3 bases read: TGTGCCAGCAGCACCGGGACTGGGGGTTATGAACAGTAC.

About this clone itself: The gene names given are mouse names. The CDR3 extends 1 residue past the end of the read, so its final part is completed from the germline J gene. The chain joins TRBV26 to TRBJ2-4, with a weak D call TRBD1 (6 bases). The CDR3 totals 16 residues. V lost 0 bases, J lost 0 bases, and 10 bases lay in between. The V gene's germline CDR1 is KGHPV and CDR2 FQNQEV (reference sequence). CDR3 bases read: TGTGCCAGCAGTCTGTCACCAGGGGCTAGTCAAAACACCTTGTAC. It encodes CASSLSPGASQNTLY. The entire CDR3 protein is CASSLSPGASQNTLYF. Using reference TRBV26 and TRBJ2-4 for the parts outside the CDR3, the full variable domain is NSKVIQTPRYLVKGQGQKAKMRCIPEKGHPVVFWYQQNKNNEFKFLINFQNQEVLQQIDMTEKRFSAECPSNSPCSLEIQSSEAGDSALYLCASSLSPGASQNTLYFGAGTRLSVL.

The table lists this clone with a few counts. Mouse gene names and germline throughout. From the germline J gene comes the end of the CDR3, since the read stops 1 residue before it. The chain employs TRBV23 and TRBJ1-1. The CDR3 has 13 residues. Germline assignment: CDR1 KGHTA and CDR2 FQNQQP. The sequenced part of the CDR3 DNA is TGCTCCAGCAGTCAGAGAGCAAACACAGAAGTCTTC. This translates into CSSSQRANTEVF. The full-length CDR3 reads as CSSSQRANTEVFF.

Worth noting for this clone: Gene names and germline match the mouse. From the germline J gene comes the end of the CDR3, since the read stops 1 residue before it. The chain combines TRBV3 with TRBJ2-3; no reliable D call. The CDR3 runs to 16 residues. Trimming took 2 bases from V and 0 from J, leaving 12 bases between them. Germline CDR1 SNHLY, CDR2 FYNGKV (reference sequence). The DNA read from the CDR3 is TGTGCCAGCAGCTTAAGTTGGGCAGGTAGTGCAGAAACGCTGTAT. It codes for CASSLSWAGSAETLY. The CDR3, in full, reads CASSLSWAGSAETLYF.

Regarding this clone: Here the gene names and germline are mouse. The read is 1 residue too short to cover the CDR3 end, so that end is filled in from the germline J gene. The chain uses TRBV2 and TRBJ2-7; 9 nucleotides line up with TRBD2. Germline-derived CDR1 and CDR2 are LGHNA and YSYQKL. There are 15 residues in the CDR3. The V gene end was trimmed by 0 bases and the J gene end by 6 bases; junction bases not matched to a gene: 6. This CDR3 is CASSQEGDWEFEQYF. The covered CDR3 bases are TGTGCCAGCAGCCAAGAGGGGGACTGGGAATTTGAACAGTAC.

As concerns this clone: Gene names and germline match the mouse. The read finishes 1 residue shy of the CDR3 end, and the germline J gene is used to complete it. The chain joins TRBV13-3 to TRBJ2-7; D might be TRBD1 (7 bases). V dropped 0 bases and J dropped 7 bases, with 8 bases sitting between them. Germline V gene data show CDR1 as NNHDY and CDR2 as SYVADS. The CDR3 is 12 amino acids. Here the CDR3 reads CASSDAGGEQYF. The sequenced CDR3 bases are TGTGCCAGCAGTGATGCAGGGGGGGAACAGTAC.

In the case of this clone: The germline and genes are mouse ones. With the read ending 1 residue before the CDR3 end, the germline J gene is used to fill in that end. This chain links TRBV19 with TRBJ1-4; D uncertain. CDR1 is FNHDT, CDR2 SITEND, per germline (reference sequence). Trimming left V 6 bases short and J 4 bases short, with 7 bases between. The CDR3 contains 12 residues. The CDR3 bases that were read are TGTGCCAGCAAGACTTTCAACGAAAGATTATTT. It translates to CASKTFNERLF. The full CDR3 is CASKTFNERLFF. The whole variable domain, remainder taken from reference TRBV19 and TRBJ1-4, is GGIITQTPKFLIGQEGQKLTLKCQQNFNHDTMYWYRQDSGKGLRLIYYSITENDLQKGDLSEGYDASREKKSSFSLTVTSAQKNEMAVFLCASKTFNERLFFGHGTKLSVL.

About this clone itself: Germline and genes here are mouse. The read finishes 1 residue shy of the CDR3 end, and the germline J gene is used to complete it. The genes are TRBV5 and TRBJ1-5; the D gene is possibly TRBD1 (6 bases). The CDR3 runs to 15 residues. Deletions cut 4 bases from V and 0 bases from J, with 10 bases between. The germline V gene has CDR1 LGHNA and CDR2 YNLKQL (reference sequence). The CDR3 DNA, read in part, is TGTGCCAGCAGCCCCCCGGGACATAACAACCAGGCTCCGCTT. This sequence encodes CASSPPGHNNQAPL. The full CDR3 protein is CASSPPGHNNQAPLF.

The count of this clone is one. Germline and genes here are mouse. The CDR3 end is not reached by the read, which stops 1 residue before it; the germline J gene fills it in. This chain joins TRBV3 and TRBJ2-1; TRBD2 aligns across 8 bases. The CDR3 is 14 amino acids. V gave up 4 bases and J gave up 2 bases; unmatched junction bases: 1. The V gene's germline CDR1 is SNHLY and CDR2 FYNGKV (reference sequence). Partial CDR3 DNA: TGTGCCAGCAGCTCTGGGGGGTACTATGCTGAGCAGTTC. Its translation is CASSSGGYYAEQF. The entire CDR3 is CASSSGGYYAEQFF.

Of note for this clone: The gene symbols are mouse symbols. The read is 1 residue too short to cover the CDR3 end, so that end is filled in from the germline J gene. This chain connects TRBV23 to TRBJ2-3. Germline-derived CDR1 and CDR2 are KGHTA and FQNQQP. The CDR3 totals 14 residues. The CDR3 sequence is CSSSQLGSAETLYF. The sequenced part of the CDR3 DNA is TGCTCCAGCAGTCAATTGGGAAGTGCAGAAACGCTGTAT.

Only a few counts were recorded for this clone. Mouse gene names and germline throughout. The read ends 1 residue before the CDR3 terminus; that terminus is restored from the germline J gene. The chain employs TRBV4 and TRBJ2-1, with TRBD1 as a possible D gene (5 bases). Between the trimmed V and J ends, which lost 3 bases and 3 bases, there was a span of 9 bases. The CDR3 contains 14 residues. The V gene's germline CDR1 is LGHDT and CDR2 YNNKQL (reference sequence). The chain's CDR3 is CASSYRVLYAEQFF. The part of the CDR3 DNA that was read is TGTGCCAGCAGCTACAGGGTTCTCTATGCTGAGCAGTTC.

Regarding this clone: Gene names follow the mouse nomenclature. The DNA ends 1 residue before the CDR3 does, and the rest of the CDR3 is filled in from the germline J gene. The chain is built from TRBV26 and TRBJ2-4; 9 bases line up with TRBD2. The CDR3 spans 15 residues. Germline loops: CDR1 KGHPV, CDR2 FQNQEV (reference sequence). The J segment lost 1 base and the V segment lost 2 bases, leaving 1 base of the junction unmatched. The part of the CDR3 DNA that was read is TGTGCCAGCAGTCTGACTGGGGGGCGTCAAAACACCTTGTAC. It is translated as CASSLTGGRQNTLY. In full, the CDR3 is CASSLTGGRQNTLYF.

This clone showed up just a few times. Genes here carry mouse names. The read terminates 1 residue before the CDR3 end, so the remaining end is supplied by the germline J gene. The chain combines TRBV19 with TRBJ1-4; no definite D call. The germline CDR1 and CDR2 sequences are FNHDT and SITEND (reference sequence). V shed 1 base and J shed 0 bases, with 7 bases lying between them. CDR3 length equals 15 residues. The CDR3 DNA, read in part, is TGTGCCAGCAGTATAAGATACATTTCCAACGAAAGATTATTT. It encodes CASSIRYISNERLF. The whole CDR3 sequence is CASSIRYISNERLFF.

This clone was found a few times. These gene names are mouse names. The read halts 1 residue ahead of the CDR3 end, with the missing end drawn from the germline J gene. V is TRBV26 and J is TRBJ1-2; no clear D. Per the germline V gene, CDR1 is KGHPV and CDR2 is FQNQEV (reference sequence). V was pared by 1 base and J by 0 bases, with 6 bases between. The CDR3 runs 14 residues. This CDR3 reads CASSLWGANSDYTF. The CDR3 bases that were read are TGTGCCAGCAGTCTGTGGGGTGCAAACTCCGACTACACC.

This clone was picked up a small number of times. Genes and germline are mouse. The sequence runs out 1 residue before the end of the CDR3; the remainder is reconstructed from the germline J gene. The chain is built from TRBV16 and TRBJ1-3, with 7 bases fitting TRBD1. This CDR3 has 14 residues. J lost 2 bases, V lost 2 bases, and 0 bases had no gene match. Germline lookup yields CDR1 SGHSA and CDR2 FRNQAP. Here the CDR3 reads CASSLQGAGNTLYF. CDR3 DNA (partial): TGTGCAAGCAGCTTACAGGGGGCTGGAAATACGCTCTAT.